This is a list of T cell receptor beta chains from one sample in a study of control samples from healthy donors and cancer patients. The protocol was immunoSEQ multiplex PCR, while the TCRdb copy is restricted to in-frame clones and leaves out a portion. The sample holds about 220,000 clones, roughly 94% seen once. The specimen was blood. These receptors all stem from a man aged 50 or older in good health. Both conserved end residues are part of each CDR3.

TRBV20-1	TRBJ2-1	CSAEGYNEQFF
TRBV4-1	TRBJ1-2	CASSHAGGGYTF
TRBV23-1	TRBJ2-2	CASSQAGRLAGELFF
TRBV5-1	TRBJ1-1	CASSFRGQGLNTEAFF
TRBV6-5	TRBJ2-2	CASSLSGGELFF
TRBV5-8	TRBJ1-2	CASSRRLTGNYGYTF
TRBV25-1	TRBJ1-1	CASSEHGTEAFF
TRBV9	TRBJ2-6	CASSINGANVLTF
TRBV14	TRBJ2-7	CASSRQSYEQYF
TRBV3-1/TRBV3-2	TRBJ1-2	CASSPQNRAGYTF
TRBV5-1	TRBJ1-1	CASSPTSGGDTEAFF
TRBV12-3/TRBV12-4	TRBJ1-1	CATSSGRTEAFF
TRBV5-1	TRBJ2-7	CASSSTGSGEQYF
TRBV19	TRBJ1-2	CAVAGNYGYTF
TRBV7-2	TRBJ2-4	CASSLQGNIQYF
TRBV6-2/TRBV6-3	TRBJ2-7	CASSHTGKVTYEQYF
TRBV30	TRBJ2-7	CAWSVSLSGEQYF